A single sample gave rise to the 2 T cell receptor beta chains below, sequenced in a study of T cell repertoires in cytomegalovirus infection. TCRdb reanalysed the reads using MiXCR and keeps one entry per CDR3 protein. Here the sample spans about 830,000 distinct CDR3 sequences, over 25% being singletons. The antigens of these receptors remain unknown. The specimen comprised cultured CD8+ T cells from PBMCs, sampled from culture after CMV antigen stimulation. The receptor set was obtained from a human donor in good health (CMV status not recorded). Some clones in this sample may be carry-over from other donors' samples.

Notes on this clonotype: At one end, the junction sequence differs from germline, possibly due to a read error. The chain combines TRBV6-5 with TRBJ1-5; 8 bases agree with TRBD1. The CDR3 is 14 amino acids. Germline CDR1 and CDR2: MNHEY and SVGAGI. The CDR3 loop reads CASSADRVRQPEHF. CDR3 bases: TGTGCCAGCAGTGCGGACAGGGTCCGTCAGCCCGAGCATTTT.

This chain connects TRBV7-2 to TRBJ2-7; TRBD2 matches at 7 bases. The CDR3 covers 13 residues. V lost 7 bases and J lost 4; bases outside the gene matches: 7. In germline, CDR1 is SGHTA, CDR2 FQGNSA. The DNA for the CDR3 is TGTGCCAGCACCTGGGGGGGGAGGTACGAGCAGTACTTC. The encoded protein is CASTWGGRYEQYF.